A selection of T cell receptor beta chains follows, all from one sample in a study of OX40 agonist ivuxolimab in advanced cancers. The table came from immunoSEQ multiplex PCR; TCRdb's copy has only in-frame clones and leaves some out. The table includes tens of thousands of clones, about 82% detected once. Sequencing used CD4+ or CD8+ T cells sorted from blood, obtained in a trial of the OX40 agonist ivuxolimab. The origin of the receptors is an adult with an advanced solid tumor such as melanoma, head and neck, liver or kidney cancer. CDR3s include the opening cysteine and the closing phenylalanine or tryptophan. The D gene is left open where the match is weak. Clone size is not always given. Where it is, it says once, few, many or a class for expanded clones.

j_call,d_call,clone_size,v_call,cdr3_nt,cdr3_aa
TRBJ2-1,NA,NA,TRBV4-3,TGCGCCAGCAGCCGAGAGGGGCGGGAACCCTACAATGAGCAGTTCTTC,CASSREGREPYNEQFF
TRBJ2-1,TRBD1,NA,TRBV6-6,TGTGCCAGCACGCGGGACAGGGCGCGCCATGAGCAGTTCTTC,CASTRDRARHEQFF
TRBJ2-2,TRBD2,NA,TRBV6-5,TGTGCCAGCAGTTACACTCCCCTAGCGGGAACCGGGGAGCTGTTTTTT,CASSYTPLAGTGELFF
TRBJ1-1,NA,NA,TRBV14,TGTGCCAGCAGCCAAAGGTCGGGGGGCGCCGGCACTGAAGCTTTCTTT,CASSQRSGGAGTEAFF
TRBJ1-5,NA,once,TRBV11-2,TGTGCCAGCAGCTTAGAGAGGGATCAGCCCCAGCATTTT,CASSLERDQPQHF
TRBJ2-1,NA,NA,TRBV4-1,TGCGCCAGCAAGGGCGAAGGGGCCCTTAATGAGCAGTTCTTC,CASKGEGALNEQFF
TRBJ1-5,TRBD1,NA,TRBV7-8,TGTGCCAGCAGCCACGGACAGGGAGGAAATCAGCCCCAGCATTTT,CASSHGQGGNQPQHF
TRBJ2-5,NA,NA,TRBV7-2,TGTGCCAGCAGCTACGACCGCCAAGAGACCCAGTACTTC,CASSYDRQETQYF
TRBJ1-2,NA,NA,TRBV19,TGTGCCAGTAGTTTACAGGGTTCTAACTATGGCTACACCTTC,CASSLQGSNYGYTF
TRBJ1-4,TRBD1,NA,TRBV2,TGTGCCAGCAGTCCACAGGGGGCTGGAAGGGAAAAACTGTTTTTT,CASSPQGAGREKLFF
TRBJ1-1,TRBD1,NA,TRBV18,TGTGCCAGCTCACCACAGGGACAGCAGAACACTGAAGCTTTCTTT,CASSPQGQQNTEAFF
TRBJ2-3,NA,NA,TRBV7-9,TGTGCCAGCAATCTAGGGTCCTTCACAGATACGCAGTATTTT,CASNLGSFTDTQYF
TRBJ1-6,TRBD1,NA,TRBV6-5,TGTGCCAGCAGTTCCCGGACAGGGACTAATTCACCCCTCCACTTT,CASSSRTGTNSPLHF
TRBJ2-7,NA,NA,TRBV7-9,TGTGCCAGCAGCTTAGTTGGTCTCTACGAGCAGTACTTC,CASSLVGLYEQYF
TRBJ1-2,NA,NA,TRBV6-1,TGTGCCAGCAATTCGCCCGGTCGTGGCTACACCTTC,CASNSPGRGYTF
TRBJ1-2,NA,NA,TRBV30,TGTGCCTGGAGTGTAGGGCGGAACTATGACTACACCTTC,CAWSVGRNYDYTF
TRBJ1-4,NA,NA,TRBV5-8,TGTGCCAGCAGCCCCGTCCACCGGGACAATAGTGGGAAACTGTTTTTT,CASSPVHRDNSGKLFF
TRBJ2-7,NA,NA,TRBV7-9,TGTGCCAGCAGCCCCCAGGGGACGTGGGGGCGGGGGTTCTACGAGCAGTACTTC,CASSPQGTWGRGFYEQYF
TRBJ2-1,NA,NA,TRBV29-1,TGCAGCGTCGACAGAAACTCCTACAATGAGCAGTTCTTC,CSVDRNSYNEQFF
TRBJ1-3,NA,NA,TRBV7-9,TGTGCCAGCAGCACTTTTGGGTCTTACTCTGGAAACACCATATATTTT,CASSTFGSYSGNTIYF